These T cell receptor beta chains were read from a single sample in a study of cytomegalovirus exposure and HLA in healthy donors. The protocol was immunoSEQ multiplex PCR, while the TCRdb copy is restricted to in-frame clones and leaves out a portion. The sample consists of about 160,000 clones, just under 90% of them appearing once. The sample consisted of PBMCs. All receptors derive from a woman aged 18-29 years in good health and CMV-seropositive. Each CDR3 is given with its conserved first and last residue.

v_call: TRBV10-1
j_call: TRBJ2-7
cdr3_aa: CASSSFPGQGIGSYEQYF

v_call: TRBV4-3
j_call: TRBJ1-2
cdr3_aa: CASSQELPGQVHYGYTF

v_call: TRBV6-1
j_call: TRBJ1-1
cdr3_aa: CASSEGRVTEAFF

v_call: TRBV9
j_call: TRBJ2-5
cdr3_aa: CASSVAETGGGETQYF

v_call: TRBV9
j_call: TRBJ2-1
cdr3_aa: CASSGGGSSYNEQFF

v_call: TRBV27
j_call: TRBJ1-3
cdr3_aa: CASSMGGAAQNTIYF

v_call: TRBV6-4
j_call: TRBJ2-2
cdr3_aa: CASSDLPGSGRMNTGELFF

v_call: TRBV6-5
j_call: TRBJ2-3
cdr3_aa: CASSYAGLTLTDTQYF

v_call: TRBV5-6
j_call: TRBJ2-7
cdr3_aa: CASRRTGDTYEQYF

v_call: TRBV7-3
j_call: TRBJ2-1
cdr3_aa: CASSSLPRNEQFF

v_call: TRBV13
j_call: TRBJ1-2
cdr3_aa: CASSLAPNYGYTF

v_call: TRBV7-9
j_call: TRBJ1-1
cdr3_aa: CASSLPTGYEAFF

v_call: TRBV18
j_call: TRBJ1-4
cdr3_aa: CASSPRDTATNEKLFF

v_call: TRBV2
j_call: TRBJ1-1
cdr3_aa: CASRTGTVNTEAFF

v_call: TRBV19
j_call: TRBJ1-5
cdr3_aa: CASSRGGGWDQPQHF

v_call: TRBV7-9
j_call: TRBJ1-2
cdr3_aa: CASSRRTDNNNNYGYTF

v_call: TRBV4-3
j_call: TRBJ2-3
cdr3_aa: CASSQVASGRDTQYF

v_call: TRBV19
j_call: TRBJ2-2
cdr3_aa: CASSVDVSGSRELFF

v_call: TRBV6-5
j_call: TRBJ2-5
cdr3_aa: CASSRIITGRETQYF

v_call: TRBV5-4
j_call: TRBJ2-6
cdr3_aa: CASSSPWTGDLSGANVLTF

v_call: TRBV5-8
j_call: TRBJ1-5
cdr3_aa: CASRVRGISNQPQHF

v_call: TRBV14
j_call: TRBJ2-3
cdr3_aa: CASRQADTQYF

v_call: TRBV4-2
j_call: TRBJ1-2
cdr3_aa: CASSQDDSDRGYGYTF

v_call: TRBV29-1
j_call: TRBJ1-2
cdr3_aa: CSVDRDRRGYTF

v_call: TRBV4-2
j_call: TRBJ1-1
cdr3_aa: CASSQVGADTEAFF

v_call: TRBV29-1
j_call: TRBJ2-2
cdr3_aa: CSVTGTGIYTGELFF

v_call: TRBV10-3
j_call: TRBJ2-7
cdr3_aa: CAISESGRDGNYEQYF

v_call: TRBV30
j_call: TRBJ1-4
cdr3_aa: CAWTVPGSPNEKLFF

v_call: TRBV6-5
j_call: TRBJ2-4
cdr3_aa: CASSLRQGGNIQYF

v_call: TRBV6-5
j_call: TRBJ2-5
cdr3_aa: CASSGTAETQYF

v_call: TRBV18
j_call: TRBJ1-1
cdr3_aa: CASSANQGTEAFF

v_call: TRBV2
j_call: TRBJ2-2
cdr3_aa: CASSEQGPNTGELFF

v_call: TRBV28
j_call: TRBJ2-7
cdr3_aa: CASRTSGYTYEQYF

v_call: TRBV27
j_call: TRBJ2-3
cdr3_aa: CASSPRTSTDTQYF

v_call: TRBV9
j_call: TRBJ2-1
cdr3_aa: CASSPRRTVLYNEQFF

v_call: TRBV4-2
j_call: TRBJ1-1
cdr3_aa: CASSPGDSDTEAFF

v_call: TRBV27
j_call: TRBJ2-1
cdr3_aa: CASSSKKREGAYNEQFF

v_call: TRBV7-3
j_call: TRBJ2-3
cdr3_aa: CASRQEGTSTDTQYF

v_call: TRBV9
j_call: TRBJ2-2
cdr3_aa: CASRPGQDTGELFF

v_call: TRBV7-2
j_call: TRBJ2-5
cdr3_aa: CASSLRQGPQETQYF